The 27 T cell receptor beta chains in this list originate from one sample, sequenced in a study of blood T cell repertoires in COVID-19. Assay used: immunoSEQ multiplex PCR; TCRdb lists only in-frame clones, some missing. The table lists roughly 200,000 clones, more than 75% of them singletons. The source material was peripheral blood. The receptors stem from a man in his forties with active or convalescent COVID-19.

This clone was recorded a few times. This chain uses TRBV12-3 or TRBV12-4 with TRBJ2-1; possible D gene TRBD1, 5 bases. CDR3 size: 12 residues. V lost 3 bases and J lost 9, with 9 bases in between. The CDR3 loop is CASSLQGFEQFF. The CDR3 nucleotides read TGTGCCAGCAGTTTGCAGGGCTTTGAGCAGTTCTTC.

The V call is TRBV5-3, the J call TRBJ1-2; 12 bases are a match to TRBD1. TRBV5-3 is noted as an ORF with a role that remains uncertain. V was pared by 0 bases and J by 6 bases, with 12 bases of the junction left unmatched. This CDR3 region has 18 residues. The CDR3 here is CARSLAKRDRGQGHGYTF. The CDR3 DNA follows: TGTGCCAGAAGCTTGGCCAAGCGGGACAGGGGGCAAGGGCATGGCTACACCTTC.

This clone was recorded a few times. The CDR3 sequence: CASSQVLGQGDSPLHF. The CDR3 nucleotides read TGTGCCAGCAGCCAAGTTCTTGGACAGGGTGATTCACCCCTCCACTTT. This chain uses TRBV14 with TRBJ1-6; 8 nucleotides line up with TRBD1. Germline CDR1 reads SGHDN; CDR2 reads FVKESK. Unmatched junction bases numbered 7, after V lost 1 base and J lost 8 bases. This CDR3 spans 16 amino acids.

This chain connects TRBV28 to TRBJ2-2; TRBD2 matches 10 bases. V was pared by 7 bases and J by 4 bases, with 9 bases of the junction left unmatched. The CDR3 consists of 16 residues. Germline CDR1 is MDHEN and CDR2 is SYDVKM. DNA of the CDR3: TGTGCCAGCACCCCCGCTAGCGGGAGTTTCACCGGGGAGCTGTTTTTT. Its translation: CASTPASGSFTGELFF.

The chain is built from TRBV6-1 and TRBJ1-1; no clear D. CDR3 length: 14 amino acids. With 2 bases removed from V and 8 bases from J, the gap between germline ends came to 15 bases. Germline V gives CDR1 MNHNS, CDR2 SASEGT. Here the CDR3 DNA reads TGTGCCAGCAGTGAACCCCCAGGACTTAGGGAAGCTTTCTTT. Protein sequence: CASSEPPGLREAFF.

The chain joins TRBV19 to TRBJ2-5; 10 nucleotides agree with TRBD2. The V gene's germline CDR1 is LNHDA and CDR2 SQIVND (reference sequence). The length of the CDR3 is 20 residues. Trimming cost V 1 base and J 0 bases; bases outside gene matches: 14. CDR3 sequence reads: CASSIGGGSGGDPYQETQYF. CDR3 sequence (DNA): TGTGCCAGTAGTATAGGTGGAGGAAGCGGGGGGGATCCTTACCAAGAGACCCAGTACTTC.

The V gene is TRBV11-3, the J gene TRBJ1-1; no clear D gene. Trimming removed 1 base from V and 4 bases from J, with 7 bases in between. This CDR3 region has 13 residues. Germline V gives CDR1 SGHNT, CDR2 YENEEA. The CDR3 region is CASSLAPGTEAFF. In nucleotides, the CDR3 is TGTGCCAGCAGCTTAGCACCAGGCACTGAAGCTTTCTTT.

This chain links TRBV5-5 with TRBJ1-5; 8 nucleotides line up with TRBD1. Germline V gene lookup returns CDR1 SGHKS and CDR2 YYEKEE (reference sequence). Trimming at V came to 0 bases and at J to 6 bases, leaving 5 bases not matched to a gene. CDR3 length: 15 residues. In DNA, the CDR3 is TGTGCCAGCAGCTTGGGCCAGGGGGCAGGTCAGCCCCAGCATTTT. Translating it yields CASSLGQGAGQPQHF.

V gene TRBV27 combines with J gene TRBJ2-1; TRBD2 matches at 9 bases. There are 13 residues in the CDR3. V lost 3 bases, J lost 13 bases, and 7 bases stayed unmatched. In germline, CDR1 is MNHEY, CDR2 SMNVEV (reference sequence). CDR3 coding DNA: TGTGCCAGCAGTTTGAATAGCGGGAGAGATCAGTTCTTC. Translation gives CASSLNSGRDQFF.

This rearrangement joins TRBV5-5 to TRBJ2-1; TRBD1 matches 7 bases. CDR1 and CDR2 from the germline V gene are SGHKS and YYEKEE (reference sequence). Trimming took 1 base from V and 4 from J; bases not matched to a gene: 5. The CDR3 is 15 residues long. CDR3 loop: CASSLTGTAYNEQFF. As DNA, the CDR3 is TGTGCCAGCAGCTTGACCGGGACAGCATACAATGAGCAGTTCTTC.

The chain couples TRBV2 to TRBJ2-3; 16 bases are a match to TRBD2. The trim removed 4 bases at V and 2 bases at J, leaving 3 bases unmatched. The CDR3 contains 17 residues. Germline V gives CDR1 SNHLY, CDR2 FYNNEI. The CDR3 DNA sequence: TGTGCCAGCAGTGGGGGACTAGCGGGAGGGTTCACAGATACGCAGTATTTT. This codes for CASSGGLAGGFTDTQYF.

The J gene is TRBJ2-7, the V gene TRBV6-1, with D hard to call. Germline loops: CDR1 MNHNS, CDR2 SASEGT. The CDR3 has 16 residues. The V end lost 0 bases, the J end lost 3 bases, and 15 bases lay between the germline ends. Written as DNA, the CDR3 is TGTGCCAGCAGTGAAGCGCTCCGGGTAGTGGACTACGAGCAGTACTTC. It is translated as CASSEALRVVDYEQYF.

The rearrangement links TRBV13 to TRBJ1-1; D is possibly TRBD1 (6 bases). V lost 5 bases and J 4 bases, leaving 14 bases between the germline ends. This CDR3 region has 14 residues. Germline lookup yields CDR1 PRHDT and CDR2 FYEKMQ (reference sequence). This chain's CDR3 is CASSLNRVSTEAFF. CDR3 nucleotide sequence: TGTGCCAGCAGCCTTAACAGGGTGAGCACTGAAGCTTTCTTT. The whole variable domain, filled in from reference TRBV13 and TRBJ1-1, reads AAGVIQSPRHLIKEKRETATLKCYPIPRHDTVYWYQQGPGQDPQFLISFYEKMQSDKGSIPDRFSAQQFSDYHSELNMSSLELGDSALYFCASSLNRVSTEAFFGQGTRLTVV.

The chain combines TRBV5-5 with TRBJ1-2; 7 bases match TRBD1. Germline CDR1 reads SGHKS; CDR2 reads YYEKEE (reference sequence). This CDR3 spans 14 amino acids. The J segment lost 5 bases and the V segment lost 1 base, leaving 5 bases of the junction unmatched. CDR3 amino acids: CASSLSGTVYGYTF. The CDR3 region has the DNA TGTGCCAGCAGCTTGTCCGGGACAGTATATGGCTACACCTTC.

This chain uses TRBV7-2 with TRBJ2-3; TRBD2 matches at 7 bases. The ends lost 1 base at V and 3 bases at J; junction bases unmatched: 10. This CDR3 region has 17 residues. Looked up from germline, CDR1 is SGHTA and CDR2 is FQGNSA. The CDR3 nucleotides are TGTGCCAGCAGCTTAGTAGCGGCTAGCGGCCCGACAGATACGCAGTATTTT. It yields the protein CASSLVAASGPTDTQYF.

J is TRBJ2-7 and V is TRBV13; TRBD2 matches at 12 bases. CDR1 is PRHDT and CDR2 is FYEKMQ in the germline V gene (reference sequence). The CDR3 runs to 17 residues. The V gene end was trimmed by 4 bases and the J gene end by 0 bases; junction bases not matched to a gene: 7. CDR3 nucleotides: TGTGCCAGCAGCTCGACTAGCGGGGGACAACCCTCCTACGAGCAGTACTTC. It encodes CASSSTSGGQPSYEQYF.

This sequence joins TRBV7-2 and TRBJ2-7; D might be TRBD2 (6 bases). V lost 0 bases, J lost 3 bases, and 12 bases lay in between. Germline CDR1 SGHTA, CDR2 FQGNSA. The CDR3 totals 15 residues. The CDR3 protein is CASSLAPGLSYEQYF. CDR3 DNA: TGTGCCAGCAGCTTAGCTCCGGGACTCAGCTACGAGCAGTACTTC.

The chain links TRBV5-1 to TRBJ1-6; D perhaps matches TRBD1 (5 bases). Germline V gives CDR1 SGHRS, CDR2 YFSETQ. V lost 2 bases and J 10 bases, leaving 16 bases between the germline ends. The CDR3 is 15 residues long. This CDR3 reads CASSLSQGGNSPLHF. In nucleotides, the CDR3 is TGCGCCAGCAGCTTAAGTCAGGGTGGTAACTCACCCCTCCACTTT.

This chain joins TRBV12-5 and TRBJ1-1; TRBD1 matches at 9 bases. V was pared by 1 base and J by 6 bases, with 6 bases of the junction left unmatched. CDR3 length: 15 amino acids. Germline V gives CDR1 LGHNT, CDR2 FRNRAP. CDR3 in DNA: TGTGCTAGTGGTTTGGGGGACAGGGTGGTCGCTGAAGCTTTCTTT. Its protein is CASGLGDRVVAEAFF.

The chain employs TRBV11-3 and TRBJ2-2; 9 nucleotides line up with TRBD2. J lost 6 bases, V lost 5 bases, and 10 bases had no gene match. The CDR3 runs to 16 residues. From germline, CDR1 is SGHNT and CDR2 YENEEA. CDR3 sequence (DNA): TGTGCCAGCAGCCCCGGGACTAGCTTATATCCCGGGGAGCTGTTTTTT. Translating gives CASSPGTSLYPGELFF.

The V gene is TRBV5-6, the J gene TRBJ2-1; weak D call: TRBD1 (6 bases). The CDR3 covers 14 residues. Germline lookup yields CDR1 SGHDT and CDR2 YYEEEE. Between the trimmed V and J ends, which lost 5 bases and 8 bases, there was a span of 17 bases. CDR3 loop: CASSSTGSNHEQFF. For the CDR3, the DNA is TGTGCCAGCAGTTCCACAGGGAGCAACCATGAGCAGTTCTTC.

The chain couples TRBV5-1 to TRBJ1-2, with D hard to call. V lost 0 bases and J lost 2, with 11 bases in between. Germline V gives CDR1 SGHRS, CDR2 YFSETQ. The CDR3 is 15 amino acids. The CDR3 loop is CASSLDGGWNYGYTF. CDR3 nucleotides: TGCGCCAGCAGCTTGGATGGAGGGTGGAACTATGGCTACACCTTC.

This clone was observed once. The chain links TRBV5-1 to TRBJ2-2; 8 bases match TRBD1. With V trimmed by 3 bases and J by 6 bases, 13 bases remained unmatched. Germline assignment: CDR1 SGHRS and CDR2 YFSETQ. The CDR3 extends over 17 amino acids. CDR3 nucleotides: TGCGCCAGCAGCTCTCCCGCCAGGGGGCGAAAGGCCGGGGAGCTGTTTTTT. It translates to CASSSPARGRKAGELFF.

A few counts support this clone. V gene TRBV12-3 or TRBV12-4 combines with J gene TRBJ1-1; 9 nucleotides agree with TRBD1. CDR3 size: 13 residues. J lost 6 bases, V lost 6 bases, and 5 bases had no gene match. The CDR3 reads CASSIRDRAEAFF. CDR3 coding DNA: TGTGCCAGCAGCATACGGGACAGGGCTGAAGCTTTCTTT.

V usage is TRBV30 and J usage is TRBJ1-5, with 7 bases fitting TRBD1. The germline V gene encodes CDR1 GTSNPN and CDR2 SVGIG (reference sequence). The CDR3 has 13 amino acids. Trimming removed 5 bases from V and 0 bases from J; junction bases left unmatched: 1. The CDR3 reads CAWGQDSNQPQHF. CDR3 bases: TGTGCCTGGGGACAGGATAGCAATCAGCCCCAGCATTTT.

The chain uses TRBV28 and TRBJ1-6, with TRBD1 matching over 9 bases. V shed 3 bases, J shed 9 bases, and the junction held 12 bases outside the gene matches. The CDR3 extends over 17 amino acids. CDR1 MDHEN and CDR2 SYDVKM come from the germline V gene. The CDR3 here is CASSFDEQGAGFSPLHF. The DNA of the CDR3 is TGTGCCAGCAGTTTCGATGAACAGGGGGCGGGTTTTTCACCCCTCCACTTT.

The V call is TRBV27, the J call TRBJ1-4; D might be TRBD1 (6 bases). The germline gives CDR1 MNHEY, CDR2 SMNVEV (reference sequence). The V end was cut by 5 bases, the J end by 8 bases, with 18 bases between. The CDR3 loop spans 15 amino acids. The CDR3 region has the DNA TGTGCCAGCAGTCCAAACAGGGTACGGGTAGAAAAACTGTTTTTT. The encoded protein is CASSPNRVRVEKLFF.